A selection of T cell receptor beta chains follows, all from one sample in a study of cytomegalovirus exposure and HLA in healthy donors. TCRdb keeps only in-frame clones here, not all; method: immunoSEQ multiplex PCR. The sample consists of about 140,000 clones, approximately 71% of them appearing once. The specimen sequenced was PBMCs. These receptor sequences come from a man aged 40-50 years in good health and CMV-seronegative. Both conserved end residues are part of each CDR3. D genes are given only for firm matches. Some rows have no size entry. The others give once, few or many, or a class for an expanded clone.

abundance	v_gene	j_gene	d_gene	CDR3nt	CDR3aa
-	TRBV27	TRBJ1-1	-	TGTGCCAGCAGTTTATCGACAGGCCCAGGCACTGAAGCTTTCTTT	CASSLSTGPGTEAFF
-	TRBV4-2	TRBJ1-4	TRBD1	TGTGCCGGCAGCCAAGGGGACAGCACAGTGGGCGTTGGCGAAAAACTGTTTTTT	CAGSQGDSTVGVGEKLFF
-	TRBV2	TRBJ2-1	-	TGTGCCAGCAGTTATAGGGGGGGCGATACTTACAATGAGCAGTTCTTC	CASSYRGGDTYNEQFF
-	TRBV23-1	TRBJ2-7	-	TGCGCCAGCAGTCAATCGTCGGGGGGGACAGAGGAGCAGTACTTC	CASSQSSGGTEEQYF
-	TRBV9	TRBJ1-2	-	TGTGCCAGCAGCGTAGTGGGGACACTTTCTAACTATGGCTACACCTTC	CASSVVGTLSNYGYTF
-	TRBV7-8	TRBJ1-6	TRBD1	TGTGCCAGCATGGCGACAGGGAACTATAATTCACCCCTCCACTTT	CASMATGNYNSPLHF
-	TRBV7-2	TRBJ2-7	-	TGTGCCAGCAGCTTAGAGAGCGGGCGGACTTCCTACGAGCAGTACTTC	CASSLESGRTSYEQYF
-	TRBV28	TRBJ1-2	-	TGTGCCAGCAGTTTACCGGGAGGTGGCTACACCTTC	CASSLPGGGYTF
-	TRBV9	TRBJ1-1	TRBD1	TGTGCCAGCAGCGTGGGCAGGGGGCCCACTGAAGCTTTCTTT	CASSVGRGPTEAFF
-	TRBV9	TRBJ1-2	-	TGTGCCAGCAGCGTAGATCTCAGGGAAAGTAACTATGGCTACACCTTC	CASSVDLRESNYGYTF
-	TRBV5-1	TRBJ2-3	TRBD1	TGCGCCAGCAATGACAGGGGTGGGGATACGCAGTATTTT	CASNDRGGDTQYF
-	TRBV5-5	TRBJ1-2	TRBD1	TGTGCCAGCAGCTTGGCACCGGGACAGGGGTATGGCTACACCTTC	CASSLAPGQGYGYTF
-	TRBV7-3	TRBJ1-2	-	TGTGCCAGCAGCTCGGACAGAAGGAGTGGCTACACCTTC	CASSSDRRSGYTF
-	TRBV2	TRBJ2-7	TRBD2	TGTGCCAGCAGTGAACTGATCGGGACTAGGAGGAACGAGCAGTACTTC	CASSELIGTRRNEQYF
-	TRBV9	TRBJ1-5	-	TGTGCCAGCAGCGTAGGTTGGCAGAACAATCAGCCCCAGCATTTT	CASSVGWQNNQPQHF
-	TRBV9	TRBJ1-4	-	TGTGCCAGCAGCAGGCAGGGGCTACTGAGTGAAAAACTGTTTTTT	CASSRQGLLSEKLFF
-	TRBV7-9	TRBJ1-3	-	TGTGCCAGCAGCTCAAACATTAGGGGGACTGGAAACACCATATATTTT	CASSSNIRGTGNTIYF
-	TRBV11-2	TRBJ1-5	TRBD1	TGTGCCAGCAGCTTAGGCACAGGGGCGTTGAGCAATCAGCCCCAGCATTTT	CASSLGTGALSNQPQHF
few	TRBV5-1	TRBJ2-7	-	TGCGCCAGCAGTTCGATGGGGAGCTCCTACGAGCAGTACTTC	CASSSMGSSYEQYF
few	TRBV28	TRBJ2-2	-	TGTGCCAGCAGTGAGTATGTCGGGACCGGGGAGCTGTTTTTT	CASSEYVGTGELFF
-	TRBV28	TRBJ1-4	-	TGTGCCAGCAGCCTACATGCCACAGGGCTTAATGAAAAACTGTTTTTT	CASSLHATGLNEKLFF
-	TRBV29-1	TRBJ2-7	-	TGCAGCGTTGGGCAGGCCTCCTACGAGCAGTACTTC	CSVGQASYEQYF
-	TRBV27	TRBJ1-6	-	TGTGCCAGCAGTTCAAAAAGAGATTCACCCCTCCACTTT	CASSSKRDSPLHF
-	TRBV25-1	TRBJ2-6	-	TGTGCCAGCAGTGAATTGGTTAGCCTCTCTGGGGCCAACGTCCTGACTTTC	CASSELVSLSGANVLTF
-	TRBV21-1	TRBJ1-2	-	TGTGCCAGCAGCAAAGTGGGGAACAGGGAATGGCGCGGCTACACCTTC	CASSKVGNREWRGYTF
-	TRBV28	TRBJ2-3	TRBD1	TGTGCCAGCAGTTCCAGGGGGACAGATACGCAGTATTTT	CASSSRGTDTQYF
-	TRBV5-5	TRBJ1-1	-	TGTGCCAGCAGCTTCACAAAGGGGACTGAAGCTTTCTTT	CASSFTKGTEAFF
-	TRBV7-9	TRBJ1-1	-	TGTGCCAGCAGCTTAGTGAGGTGGGACACTGAAGCTTTCTTT	CASSLVRWDTEAFF
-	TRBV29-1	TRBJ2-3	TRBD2	TGCAGCCTCAGTGACGGGGGGGCGGGAGATACGCAGTATTTT	CSLSDGGAGDTQYF
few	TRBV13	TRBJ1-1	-	TGTGCCAGCAGCTTAAGTCAGGGTGGGGACACTGAAGCTTTCTTT	CASSLSQGGDTEAFF
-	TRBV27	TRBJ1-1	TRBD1	TGTGCCAGCAGGACAGGGGGGAAGAACACTGAAGCTTTCTTT	CASRTGGKNTEAFF
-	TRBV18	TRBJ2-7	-	TGTGCCAGCTCACCATCTCAGGGTGGAATGGGATACGAGCAGTACTTC	CASSPSQGGMGYEQYF
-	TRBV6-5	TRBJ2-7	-	TGTGCCAGCAGTGTTACGGGATCCCGCGAGCAGTACTTC	CASSVTGSREQYF
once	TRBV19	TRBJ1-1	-	TGTGCCAGTACTCCCCCGTCGGGCAGGGCGGGGACTGAAGCTTTCTTT	CASTPPSGRAGTEAFF
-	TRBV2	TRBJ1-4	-	TGTGCCAGCAGTGAACGGAGGGGTTCAACTAATGAAAAACTGTTTTTT	CASSERRGSTNEKLFF
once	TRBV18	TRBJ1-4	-	TGTGCCAGCTCCCTCTGGGCGAGCGGGACAACTAATGAAAAACTGTTTTTT	CASSLWASGTTNEKLFF
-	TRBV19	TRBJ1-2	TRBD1	TGTGCCAGTAGCCCATGGGACAGGGCCAACTATGGCTACACCTTC	CASSPWDRANYGYTF
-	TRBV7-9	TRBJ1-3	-	TGTGCCAGCAGCAGAGTCCGGGAACCAAACACCATATATTTT	CASSRVREPNTIYF
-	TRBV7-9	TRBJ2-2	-	TGTTCCAGCAGCTTAGGGGCTGGCACCGGGGAGCTGTTTTTT	CSSSLGAGTGELFF
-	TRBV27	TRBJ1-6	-	TGTGCCAGCAGTTCTAACAGGGATTCACCCCTCCACTTT	CASSSNRDSPLHF
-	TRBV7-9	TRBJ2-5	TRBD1	TGTGCCAGCAGCCTCGGGACAGTCAGGGAGACCCAGTACTTC	CASSLGTVRETQYF
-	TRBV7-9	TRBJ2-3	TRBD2	TGTGCCAGCAGCCCCAGGGGCCCAGCGGGGGTTTTCACAGATACGCAGTATTTT	CASSPRGPAGVFTDTQYF
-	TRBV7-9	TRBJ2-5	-	TGTTCCAGCAGCTTAAGGAGGGCGGGTCATCGAGAGACCCAGTACTTC	CSSSLRRAGHRETQYF
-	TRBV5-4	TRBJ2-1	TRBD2	TGTGCCAGCAGCTTCCCGGGGGGATACAATGAGCAGTTCTTC	CASSFPGGYNEQFF
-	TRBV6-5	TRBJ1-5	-	TGTGCCAGCAGCGACAGTCGCAATCAGCCCCAGCATTTT	CASSDSRNQPQHF
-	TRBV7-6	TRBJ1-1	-	TGTGCCAGCAGCTTAGTAGGACTAAACACTGAAGCTTTCTTT	CASSLVGLNTEAFF
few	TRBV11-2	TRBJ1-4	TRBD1	TGTGCCAGCAGCTCAAGGGACAGGGGTGAAAAACTGTTTTTT	CASSSRDRGEKLFF
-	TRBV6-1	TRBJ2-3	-	TGTGCCAGCAGTGACGGGGTTTCAGATACGCAGTATTTT	CASSDGVSDTQYF
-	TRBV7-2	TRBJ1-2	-	TGTGCCAGCAGCTTAGGGCGGGCGGGATATGGCTACACCTTC	CASSLGRAGYGYTF
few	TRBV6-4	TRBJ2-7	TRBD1	TGTGCCAGCAGTGAACCGGGACAGGGGGCCTACGAGCAGTACTTC	CASSEPGQGAYEQYF
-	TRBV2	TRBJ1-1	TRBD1	TGTGCCAGCAATACAGGGGCCGTAATGGGAGCTTTCTTT	CASNTGAVMGAFF
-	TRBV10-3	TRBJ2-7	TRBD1	TGTGCCATCAGCCCGGGACAGGGGGCCTACGAGCAGTACTTC	CAISPGQGAYEQYF
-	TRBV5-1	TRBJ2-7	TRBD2	TGCGCCAGCAGCTTAGATCCAGCGGGGGGGTTGAAGTACTTC	CASSLDPAGGLKYF
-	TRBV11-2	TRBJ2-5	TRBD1	TGTGCCAGCAGCCGAGGGACAGGGAGAGAGGCCCAGTACTTC	CASSRGTGREAQYF
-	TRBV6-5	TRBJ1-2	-	TGTGCCAGTAAACCAACAGGCCCGAGGAACTATGGCTACACCTTC	CASKPTGPRNYGYTF
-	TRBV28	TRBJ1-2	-	TGTGCCAGCAGTCTAGAGGGTTTACACTATGGCTACACCTTC	CASSLEGLHYGYTF
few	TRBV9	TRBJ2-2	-	TGTGCCAGCAGCGTAGGGGGAGCGAGGGAGCTGTTTTTT	CASSVGGARELFF
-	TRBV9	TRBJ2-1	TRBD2	TGTGCCAGCAGCGCAAGCGGGGGGGCCTACAATGAGCAGTTCTTC	CASSASGGAYNEQFF
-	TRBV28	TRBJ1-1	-	TGTGCCAGCAGTCTACTGACAGCTGTGAACACTGAAGCTTTCTTT	CASSLLTAVNTEAFF